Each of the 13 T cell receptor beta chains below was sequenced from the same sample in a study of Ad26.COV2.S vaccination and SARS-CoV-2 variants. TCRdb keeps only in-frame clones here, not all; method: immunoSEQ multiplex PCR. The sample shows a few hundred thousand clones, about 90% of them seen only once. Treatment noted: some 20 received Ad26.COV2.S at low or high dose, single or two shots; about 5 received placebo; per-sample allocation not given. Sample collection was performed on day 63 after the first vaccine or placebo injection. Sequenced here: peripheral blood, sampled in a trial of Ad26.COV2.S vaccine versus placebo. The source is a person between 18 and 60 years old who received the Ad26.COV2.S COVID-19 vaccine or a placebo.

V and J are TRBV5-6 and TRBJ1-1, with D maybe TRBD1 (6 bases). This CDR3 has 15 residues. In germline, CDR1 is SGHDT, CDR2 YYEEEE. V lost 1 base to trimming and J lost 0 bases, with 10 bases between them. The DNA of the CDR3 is TGTGCCAGCAGCTTGTTTACAGGGATGAACACTGAAGCTTTCTTT. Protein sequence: CASSLFTGMNTEAFF.

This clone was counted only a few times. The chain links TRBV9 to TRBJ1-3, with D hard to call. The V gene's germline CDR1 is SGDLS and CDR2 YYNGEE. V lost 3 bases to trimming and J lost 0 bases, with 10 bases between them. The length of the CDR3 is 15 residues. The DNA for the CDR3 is TGTGCCAGCAGCGCCTCAGTGCGCTCTGGAAACACCATATATTTT. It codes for CASSASVRSGNTIYF.

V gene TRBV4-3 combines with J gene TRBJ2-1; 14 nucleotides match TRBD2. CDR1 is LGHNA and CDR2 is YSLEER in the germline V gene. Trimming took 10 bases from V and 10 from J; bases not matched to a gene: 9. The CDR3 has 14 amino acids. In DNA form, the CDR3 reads TGCGCCACCTCGATTGGACTAGCGGGGGGAGAGCAGTTCTTC. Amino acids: CATSIGLAGGEQFF.

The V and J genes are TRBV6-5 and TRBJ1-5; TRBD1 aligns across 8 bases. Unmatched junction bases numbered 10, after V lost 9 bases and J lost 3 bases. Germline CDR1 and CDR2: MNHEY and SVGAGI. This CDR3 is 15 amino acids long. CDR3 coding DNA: TGTGCCAGGGGACAGGTTTGGGGTCCCAATCAGCCCCAGCATTTT. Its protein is CARGQVWGPNQPQHF.

In nucleotides, the CDR3 is TGTGCCAGCAGCCCCCAACTAGCGGGGGCGGCCGAGACCCAGTACTTC. This encodes CASSPQLAGAAETQYF. The J gene is TRBJ2-5, the V gene TRBV3-1 (or the pseudogene TRBV3-2), with TRBD2 matching over 11 bases. V was clipped by 4 bases and J by 5 bases; unmatched bases: 9. Looked up from germline, CDR1 is LGHDT and CDR2 is YNNKEL (reference sequence). This CDR3 region has 16 residues.

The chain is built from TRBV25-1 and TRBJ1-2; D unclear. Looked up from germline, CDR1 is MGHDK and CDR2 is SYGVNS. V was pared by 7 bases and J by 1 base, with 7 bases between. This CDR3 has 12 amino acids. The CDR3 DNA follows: TGTGCCAGCATGGGGAATAACTATGGCTACACCTTC. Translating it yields CASMGNNYGYTF.

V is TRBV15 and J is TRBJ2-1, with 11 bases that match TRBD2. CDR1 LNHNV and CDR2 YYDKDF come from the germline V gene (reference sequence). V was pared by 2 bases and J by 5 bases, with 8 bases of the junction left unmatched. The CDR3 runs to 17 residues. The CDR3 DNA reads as TGTGCCACCAGCAGATTCACAACTAGCGGGGGTAACAATGAGCAGTTCTTC. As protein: CATSRFTTSGGNNEQFF.

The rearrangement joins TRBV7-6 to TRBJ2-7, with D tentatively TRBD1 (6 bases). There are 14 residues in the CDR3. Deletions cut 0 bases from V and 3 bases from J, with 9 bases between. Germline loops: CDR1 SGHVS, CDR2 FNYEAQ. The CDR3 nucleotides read TGTGCCAGCAGCTTAGCGGGGGCCGGCTACGAGCAGTACTTC. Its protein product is CASSLAGAGYEQYF.

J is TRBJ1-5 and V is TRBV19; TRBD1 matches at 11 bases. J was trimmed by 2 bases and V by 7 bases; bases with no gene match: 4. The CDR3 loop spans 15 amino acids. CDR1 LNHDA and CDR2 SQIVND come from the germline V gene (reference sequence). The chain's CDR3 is CASIGTGGGNQPQHF. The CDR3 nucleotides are TGTGCCAGTATCGGGACAGGGGGAGGCAATCAGCCCCAGCATTTT.

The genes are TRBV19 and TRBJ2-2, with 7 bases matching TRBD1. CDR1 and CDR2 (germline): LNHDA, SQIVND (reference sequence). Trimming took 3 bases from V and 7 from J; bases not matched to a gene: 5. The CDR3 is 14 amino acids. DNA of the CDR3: TGTGCCAGTAGTATTAACAGGGGAATCGGGGAGCTGTTTTTT. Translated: CASSINRGIGELFF.

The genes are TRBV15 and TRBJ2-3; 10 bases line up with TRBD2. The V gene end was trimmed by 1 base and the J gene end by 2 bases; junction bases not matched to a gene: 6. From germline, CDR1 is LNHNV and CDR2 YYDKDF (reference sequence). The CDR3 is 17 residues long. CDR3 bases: TGTGCCACCAGCAGAGGGAAGCGGGGGGGCCACACAGATACGCAGTATTTT. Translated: CATSRGKRGGHTDTQYF. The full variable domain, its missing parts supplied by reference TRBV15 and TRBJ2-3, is DAMVIQNPRYQVTQFGKPVTLSCSQTLNHNVMYWYQQKSSQAPKLLFHYYDKDFNNEADTPDNFQSRRPNTSFCFLDIRSPGLGDTAMYLCATSRGKRGGHTDTQYFGPGTRLTVL.

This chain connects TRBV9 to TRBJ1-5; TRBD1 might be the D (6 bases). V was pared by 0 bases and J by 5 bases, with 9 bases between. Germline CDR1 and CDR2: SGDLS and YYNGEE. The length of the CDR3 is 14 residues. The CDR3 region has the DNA TGTGCCAGCAGCGTAGGAGGGGGAGATCAGCCCCAGCATTTT. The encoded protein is CASSVGGGDQPQHF.

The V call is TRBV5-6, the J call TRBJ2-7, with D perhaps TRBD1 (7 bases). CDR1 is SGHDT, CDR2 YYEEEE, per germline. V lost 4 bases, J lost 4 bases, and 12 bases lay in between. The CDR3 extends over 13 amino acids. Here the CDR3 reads CASSAGQRYEQYF. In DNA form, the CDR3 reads TGTGCCAGCAGCGCGGGACAGAGATACGAGCAGTACTTC.